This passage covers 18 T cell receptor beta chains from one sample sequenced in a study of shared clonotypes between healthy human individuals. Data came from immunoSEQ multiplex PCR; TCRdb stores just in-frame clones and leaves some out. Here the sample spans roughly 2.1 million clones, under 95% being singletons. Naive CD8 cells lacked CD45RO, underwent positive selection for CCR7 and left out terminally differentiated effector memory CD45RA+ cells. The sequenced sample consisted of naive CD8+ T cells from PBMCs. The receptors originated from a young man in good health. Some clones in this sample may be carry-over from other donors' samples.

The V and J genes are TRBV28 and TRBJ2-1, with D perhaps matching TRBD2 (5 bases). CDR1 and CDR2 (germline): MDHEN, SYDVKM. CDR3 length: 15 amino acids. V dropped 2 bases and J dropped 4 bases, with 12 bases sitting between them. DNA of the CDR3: TGTGCCAGCAGTTTAGTGGGAGTGACATACAATGAGCAGTTCTTC. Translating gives CASSLVGVTYNEQFF.

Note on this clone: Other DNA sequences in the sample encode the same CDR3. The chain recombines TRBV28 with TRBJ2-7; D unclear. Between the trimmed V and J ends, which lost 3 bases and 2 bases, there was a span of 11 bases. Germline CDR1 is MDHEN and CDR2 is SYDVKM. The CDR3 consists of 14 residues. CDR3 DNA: TGTGCCAGCAGTTTTCCGGCCGGCCCCTACGAGCAGTACTTC. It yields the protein CASSFPAGPYEQYF.

The CDR3 nucleotides are TGCGCCAGCAGCCAACGGGTTCAAGAGACCCAGTACTTC. It codes for CASSQRVQETQYF. The rearrangement uses TRBV4-1 and TRBJ2-5; D is ambiguous. The CDR3 covers 13 residues. Between the trimmed V and J ends, which lost 2 bases and 2 bases, there was a span of 6 bases. Germline CDR1 reads MGHRA; CDR2 reads YSYEKL.

The CDR3 DNA reads TGTGCCAGCAGCCAACTAAACAAGGATGGGGATCAGCCCCAGCATTTT. Residues: CASSQLNKDGDQPQHF. The chain is built from TRBV5-6 and TRBJ1-5; D unresolved. The V and J ends lost 4 bases and 5 bases respectively, with 19 bases between them. The CDR3 is 16 amino acids. Per the germline V gene, CDR1 is SGHDT and CDR2 is YYEEEE.

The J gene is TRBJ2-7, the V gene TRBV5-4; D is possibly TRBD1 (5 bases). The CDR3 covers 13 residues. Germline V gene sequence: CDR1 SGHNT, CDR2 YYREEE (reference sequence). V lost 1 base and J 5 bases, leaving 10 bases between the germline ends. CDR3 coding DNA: TGTGCCAGCAGCTTGAGGCAGGGCGACGAGCAGTACTTC. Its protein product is CASSLRQGDEQYF. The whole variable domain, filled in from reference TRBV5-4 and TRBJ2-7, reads ETGVTQSPTHLIKTRGQQVTLRCSSQSGHNTVSWYQQALGQGPQFIFQYYREEENGRGNFPPRFSGLQFPNYSSELNVNALELDDSALYLCASSLRQGDEQYFGPGTRLTVT.

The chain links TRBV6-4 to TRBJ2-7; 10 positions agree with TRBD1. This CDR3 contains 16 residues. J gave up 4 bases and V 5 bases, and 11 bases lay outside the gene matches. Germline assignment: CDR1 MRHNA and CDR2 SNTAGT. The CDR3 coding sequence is TGTGCCAGCAGTTTATCCCCGGGACAGGGGATATACGAGCAGTACTTC. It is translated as CASSLSPGQGIYEQYF.

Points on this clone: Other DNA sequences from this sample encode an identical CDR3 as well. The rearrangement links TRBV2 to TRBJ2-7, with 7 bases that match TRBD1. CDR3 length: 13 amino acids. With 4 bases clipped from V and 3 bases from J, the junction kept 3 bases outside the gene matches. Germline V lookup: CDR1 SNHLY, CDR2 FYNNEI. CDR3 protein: CASSGDRVYEQYF. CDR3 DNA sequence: TGTGCCAGCAGTGGAGACAGGGTCTACGAGCAGTACTTC.

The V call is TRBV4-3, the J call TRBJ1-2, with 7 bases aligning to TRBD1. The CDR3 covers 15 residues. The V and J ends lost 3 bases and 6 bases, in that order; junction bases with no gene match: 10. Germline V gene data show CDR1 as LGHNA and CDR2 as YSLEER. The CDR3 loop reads CASSQDEGASDGYTF. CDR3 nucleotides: TGCGCCAGCAGCCAGGATGAGGGGGCTTCTGATGGCTACACCTTC.

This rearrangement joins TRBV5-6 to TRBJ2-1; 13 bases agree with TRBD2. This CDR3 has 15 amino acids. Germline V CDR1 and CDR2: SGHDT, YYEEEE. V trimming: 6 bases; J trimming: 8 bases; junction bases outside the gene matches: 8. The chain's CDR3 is CASNPGLAGVYEQFF. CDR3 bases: TGTGCCAGCAACCCAGGACTAGCGGGAGTCTATGAGCAGTTCTTC. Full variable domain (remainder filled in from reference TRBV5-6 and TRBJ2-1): DAGVTQSPTHLIKTRGQQVTLRCSPKSGHDTVSWYQQALGQGPQFIFQYYEEEERQRGNFPDRFSGHQFPNYSSELNVNALLLGDSALYLCASNPGLAGVYEQFFGPGTRLTVL.

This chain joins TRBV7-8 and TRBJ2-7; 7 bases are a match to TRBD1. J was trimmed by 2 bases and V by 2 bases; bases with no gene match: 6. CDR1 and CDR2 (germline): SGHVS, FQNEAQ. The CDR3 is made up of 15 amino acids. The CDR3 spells CASSLLRDRPYEQYF. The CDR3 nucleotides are TGTGCCAGCAGCTTATTACGGGACAGACCCTACGAGCAGTACTTC.

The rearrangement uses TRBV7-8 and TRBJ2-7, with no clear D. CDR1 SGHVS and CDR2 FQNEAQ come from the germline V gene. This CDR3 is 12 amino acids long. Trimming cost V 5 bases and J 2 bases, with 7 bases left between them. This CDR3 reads CASSGPAYEQYF. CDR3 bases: TGTGCCAGCAGCGGGCCTGCCTACGAGCAGTACTTC.

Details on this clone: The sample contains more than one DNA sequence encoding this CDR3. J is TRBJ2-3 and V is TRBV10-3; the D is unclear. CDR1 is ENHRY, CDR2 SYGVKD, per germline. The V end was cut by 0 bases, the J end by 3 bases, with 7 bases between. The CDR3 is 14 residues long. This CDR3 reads CAISESTRTDTQYF. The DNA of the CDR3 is TGTGCCATCAGTGAGTCGACTCGGACAGATACGCAGTATTTT.

CDR3 sequence reads: CASSPSLGDNEQFF. The CDR3, as DNA: TGCGCCAGCAGCCCCTCCCTGGGAGACAATGAGCAGTTCTTC. This chain links TRBV4-3 with TRBJ2-1; weak D call: TRBD2 (5 bases). This CDR3 spans 14 amino acids. CDR1 and CDR2 from the germline V gene are LGHNA and YSLEER. V gave up 4 bases and J gave up 5 bases, with 12 bases separating them.

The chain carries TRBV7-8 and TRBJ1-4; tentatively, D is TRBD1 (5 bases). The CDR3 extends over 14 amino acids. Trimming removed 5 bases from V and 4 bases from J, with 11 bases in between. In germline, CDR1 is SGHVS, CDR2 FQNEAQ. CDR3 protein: CASSPTGDNEKLFF. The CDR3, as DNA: TGTGCCAGCAGCCCAACAGGAGATAATGAAAAACTGTTTTTT.

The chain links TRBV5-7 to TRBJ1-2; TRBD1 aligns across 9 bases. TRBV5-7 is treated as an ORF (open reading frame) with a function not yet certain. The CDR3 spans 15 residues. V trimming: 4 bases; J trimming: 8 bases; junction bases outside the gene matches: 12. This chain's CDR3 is CASSRFKTTGGGYTF. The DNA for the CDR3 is TGTGCCAGCAGCCGTTTCAAAACAACAGGGGGCGGCTACACCTTC.

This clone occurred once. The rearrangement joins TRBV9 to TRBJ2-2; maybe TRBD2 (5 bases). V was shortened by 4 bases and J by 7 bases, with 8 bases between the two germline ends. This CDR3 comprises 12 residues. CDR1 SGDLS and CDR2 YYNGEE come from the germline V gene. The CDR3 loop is CASSPRGGELFF. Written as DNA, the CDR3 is TGTGCCAGCAGCCCCCGGGGCGGGGAGCTGTTTTTT.

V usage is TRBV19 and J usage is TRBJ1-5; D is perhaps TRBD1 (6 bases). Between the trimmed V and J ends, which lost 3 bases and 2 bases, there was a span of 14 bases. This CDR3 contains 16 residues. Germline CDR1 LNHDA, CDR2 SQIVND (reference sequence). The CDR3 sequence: CASSMWGAGGNQPQHF. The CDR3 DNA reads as TGTGCCAGTAGTATGTGGGGGGCTGGGGGCAATCAGCCCCAGCATTTT.

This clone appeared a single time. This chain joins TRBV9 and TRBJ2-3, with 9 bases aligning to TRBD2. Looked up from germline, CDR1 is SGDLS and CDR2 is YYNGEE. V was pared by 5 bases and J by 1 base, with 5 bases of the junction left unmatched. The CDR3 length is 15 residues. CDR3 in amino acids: CASRLAGAGTDTQYF. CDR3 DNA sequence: TGTGCCAGCAGGTTAGCGGGAGCAGGCACAGATACGCAGTATTTT.